This T cell receptor (beta chain) was profiled in a study of beta chain features in type 1 diabetes. Findings and caveats of the study: The study found fewer insertions and more deletions at VDJ junctions in type 1 diabetes patients. These data did not resolve whether HLA type affects TCRB rearrangement. The similarity of naive, central memory and Treg TCRB repertoires appeared greater among patients than among healthy donors.

CDR1 is MNHEY and CDR2 is SVGAGI in the germline V gene. The V end lost 6 bases, the J end lost 5 bases, and 13 bases lay between the germline ends. This CDR3 contains 13 residues. Notes on this clone: The antigen is not known.

Of the isolated RNA, all was reverse transcribed, and so the sequenced material was expressed TCRB transcripts. Several million reads on average were seen across naive, central memory and regulatory T cell samples. Produced via immunoSEQ multiplex PCR; TCRdb's table is partial and in-frame only. Here the sample spans approximately 340,000 clones, more than 12% being singletons. The origin of this receptor is a woman aged 18-29 years in good health. V is TRBV6-5 and J is TRBJ2-5, with D perhaps TRBD2 (6 bases). The material sequenced was naive CD4+ T cells from blood. CDR3 sequence: CASRVPGVETQYF. CDR3 in DNA: TGTGCCAGCAGGGTCCCGGGAGTGGAGACCCAGTACTTC.